The 18 T cell receptor beta chains given below trace back to one sample, sequenced in a study of cytomegalovirus exposure and HLA in healthy donors. This PCR relied on a set of 60 Vbeta primers and 13 Jbeta primers. Sequencing was performed with immunoSEQ multiplex PCR; in TCRdb, only in-frame clones are kept and a portion is missing. Among 200,000 to 250,000 clones, 70% to 80% were seen once, and the ten largest hold 2.7%. The sample was PBMCs. The receptors derive from an older woman in good health and CMV-seropositive.

CDR3 bases: TGTGCCAGCAGTTTCCGTAGGGGTACGCCCTACAATGAGCAGTTCTTC. Residues: CASSFRRGTPYNEQFF. V and J are TRBV28 and TRBJ2-1; a possible D gene is TRBD1 (5 bases). The V gene lost 3 bases and the J gene lost 2 bases, with 14 bases spanning the gap. The CDR3 length is 16 residues. Germline CDR1 is MDHEN and CDR2 is SYDVKM.

V is TRBV18 and J is TRBJ1-3, with D perhaps matching TRBD1 (6 bases). Germline loops: CDR1 KGHSH, CDR2 LQKENI. The germline V and J ends were trimmed by 3 bases and 4 bases, with 16 bases remaining between them. This CDR3 has 16 amino acids. CDR3 region: CASSPAGQPRGNTIYF. In DNA form, the CDR3 reads TGTGCCAGCTCACCCGCAGGACAGCCCCGAGGAAACACCATATATTTT.

The chain joins TRBV6-5 to TRBJ2-4, with D possibly TRBD1 on 6 matching bases. V lost 2 bases to trimming and J lost 0 bases, with 8 bases between them. This CDR3 contains 15 residues. Germline V CDR1 and CDR2: MNHEY, SVGAGI. In DNA form, the CDR3 reads TGTGCCAGCAGTTACCGGACAGTAGCCAAAAACATTCAGTACTTC. Amino acids: CASSYRTVAKNIQYF.

The chain employs TRBV23-1 and TRBJ2-1; 10 positions agree with TRBD1. TRBV23-1 carries the ORF label, with uncertain function. There are 16 residues in the CDR3. V lost 7 bases, J lost 2 bases, and 8 bases stayed unmatched. Here the CDR3 reads CASTCDRGRTYNEQFF. The CDR3 region has the DNA TGCGCCAGCACCTGCGACAGGGGGCGGACCTACAATGAGCAGTTCTTC.

The chain is built from TRBV6-6 and TRBJ2-7; 9 nucleotides align to TRBD1. CDR3 size: 16 residues. The junction had 7 bases not matched to a gene; V was cut back by 4 bases and J by 0 bases. Germline CDR1 reads MNHNY; CDR2 reads SVGAGI (reference sequence). The CDR3 nucleotides are TGTGCCAGCAGTTTTCAACAGGGGGCCGGCTCCTACGAGCAGTACTTC. Translating it yields CASSFQQGAGSYEQYF.

The rearrangement uses TRBV27 and TRBJ1-2; TRBD1 might be the D (5 bases). CDR3 length: 14 residues. Per the germline V gene, CDR1 is MNHEY and CDR2 is SMNVEV (reference sequence). V was pared by 6 bases and J by 4 bases, with 15 bases between. CDR3 amino acids: CASSDLGVSYGYTF. The CDR3 DNA sequence: TGTGCCAGCAGCGACTTAGGGGTTTCCTATGGCTACACCTTC.

V usage is TRBV7-7 and J usage is TRBJ1-5; tentatively, D is TRBD1 (6 bases). Trimming shortened V by 4 bases and J by 5 bases, and 15 bases separated the two germline ends. Germline loops: CDR1 SSHAT, CDR2 FNYEAQ (reference sequence). This CDR3 has 15 residues. The CDR3 region is CASSSKGGDHQPQHF. CDR3 nucleotide sequence: TGTGCCAGCAGCTCCAAGGGGGGGGACCATCAGCCCCAGCATTTT.

This clone came up a few times. CDR3 nucleotide sequence: TGTGCCAGCATCCGATTCGGGACAGTGAACACTGAAGCTTTCTTT. Its translation is CASIRFGTVNTEAFF. The chain recombines TRBV5-6 with TRBJ1-1, with 7 bases matching TRBD1. With 6 bases clipped from V and 0 bases from J, the junction kept 8 bases outside the gene matches. The CDR3 has 15 amino acids. Germline V CDR1 and CDR2: SGHDT, YYEEEE. Complete variable domain (other parts from reference TRBV5-6 and TRBJ1-1): DAGVTQSPTHLIKTRGQQVTLRCSPKSGHDTVSWYQQALGQGPQFIFQYYEEEERQRGNFPDRFSGHQFPNYSSELNVNALLLGDSALYLCASIRFGTVNTEAFFGQGTRLTVV.

This chain links TRBV7-6 with TRBJ1-3, with D hard to call. Germline-derived CDR1 and CDR2 are SGHVS and FNYEAQ. V was trimmed by 1 base and J by 1 base, leaving 14 bases between them. The CDR3 consists of 17 residues. This chain's CDR3 is CASSLESRVLSGNTIYF. The CDR3 DNA sequence: TGTGCCAGCAGCTTAGAAAGTCGGGTCTTGTCTGGAAACACCATATATTTT.

The chain combines TRBV10-3 with TRBJ1-2; D not certain. Germline loops: CDR1 ENHRY, CDR2 SYGVKD. Trimming removed 2 bases at V and 6 bases at J, with 16 bases between. The CDR3 runs to 15 residues. The CDR3 DNA reads TGTGCCATCAGTGAGAGGCAAATCGGCGGTGATGGCTACACCTTC. This codes for CAISERQIGGDGYTF.

The rearrangement links TRBV9 to TRBJ2-7; 7 nucleotides match TRBD2. Germline V lookup: CDR1 SGDLS, CDR2 YYNGEE. The CDR3 loop spans 16 amino acids. V lost 0 bases to trimming and J lost 0 bases; unmatched junction nucleotides: 6. CDR3 coding DNA: TGTGCCAGCAGCGTAGACCTAGCGGTGAGCTCCTACGAGCAGTACTTC. Translated: CASSVDLAVSSYEQYF.

The chain couples TRBV10-3 to TRBJ1-2, with 7 bases identical to TRBD1. V dropped 8 bases and J dropped 3; count of bases not matched to a gene: 9. This CDR3 region has 14 residues. Germline-derived CDR1 and CDR2 are ENHRY and SYGVKD. CDR3 sequence: CAIRSSTGDYGYTF. CDR3 nucleotides: TGTGCCATCCGTTCCAGTACAGGGGACTATGGCTACACCTTC.

V gene TRBV7-7 combines with J gene TRBJ2-5; D call uncertain. Between the trimmed V and J ends, which lost 5 bases and 2 bases, there was a span of 9 bases. The CDR3 contains 13 residues. Germline CDR1 reads SSHAT; CDR2 reads FNYEAQ (reference sequence). The CDR3 is CASSPQTQETQYF. CDR3 DNA sequence: TGTGCCAGCAGCCCCCAGACTCAAGAGACCCAGTACTTC.

V is TRBV19 and J is TRBJ2-1, with 8 nucleotides matching TRBD2. Germline loops: CDR1 LNHDA, CDR2 SQIVND (reference sequence). Trimming cost V 2 bases and J 6 bases; bases outside gene matches: 0. The CDR3 covers 13 residues. CDR3 bases: TGTGCCAGTAGTATACGGGGGGGCAATGAGCAGTTCTTC. This codes for CASSIRGGNEQFF.

The V gene is TRBV25-1, the J gene TRBJ1-6; D unclear. V gave up 1 base and J gave up 10 bases, with 11 bases separating them. Germline assignment: CDR1 MGHDK and CDR2 SYGVNS. This CDR3 is built from 14 residues. CDR3 DNA: TGTGCCAGCAGTGAATCGGGGTTGGGGTCACCCCTCCACTTT. This encodes CASSESGLGSPLHF.

The CDR3 region has the DNA TGTGCCAGCACCGGACAGGGGACAGCTGGAAACACCATATATTTT. It translates to CASTGQGTAGNTIYF. The V call is TRBV6-5, the J call TRBJ1-3; 9 bases map to TRBD1. Germline trimming cut 7 bases from V and 2 bases from J; bases unmatched to any gene: 6. CDR3 length: 15 residues. Germline V lookup: CDR1 MNHEY, CDR2 SVGAGI.

The sample holds one count of this clone. V and J are TRBV5-1 and TRBJ2-7; 8 bases map to TRBD1. The germline gives CDR1 SGHRS, CDR2 YFSETQ. The CDR3 is 14 residues long. V lost 1 base, J lost 3 bases, and 3 bases stayed unmatched. CDR3 sequence (DNA): TGCGCCAGCAGCTTGCCGGGACAGGTCTACGAGCAGTACTTC. This codes for CASSLPGQVYEQYF.

This clone was seen a single time. This sequence joins TRBV4-1 and TRBJ2-7, with D possibly being TRBD1 (5 bases). Germline values: CDR1 MGHRA, CDR2 YSYEKL. Trimming took off 0 bases at V and 12 bases at J, with 18 bases between the two ends. The CDR3 has 14 residues. CDR3 residues: CASSQEFGAQSWYF. CDR3 coding DNA: TGCGCCAGCAGCCAAGAGTTTGGGGCTCAAAGTTGGTACTTC.